This is a list of T cell receptor beta chains from one sample in a study of T cell responses to AZD1222 COVID-19 vaccine. Profiled with immunoSEQ multiplex PCR; TCRdb holds only in-frame clones, not every one. The data contain about 130,000 clones, 88% of them singletons. The sample consisted of peripheral blood, taken on day 0 of MenACWY control vaccination. The receptors derive from an adult in good health. CDR3s include the opening cysteine and the closing phenylalanine or tryptophan. The D gene is left open where the match is weak. A row's size may be missing; if present it is once, few, many or a size class.

D gene: TRBD2
J gene: TRBJ2-1
clone size: NA
V gene: TRBV11-3
CDR3 DNA: TGTGCCAGCAGCGCGGGGGGACTAGCCAATGAGCAGTTCTTC
CDR3 protein: CASSAGGLANEQFF

D gene: NA
J gene: TRBJ1-2
clone size: NA
V gene: TRBV6-2/TRBV6-3
CDR3 DNA: TGTGCCAGCAGTTCTCAGGGCTCTTTCTACACCTTC
CDR3 protein: CASSSQGSFYTF

D gene: NA
J gene: TRBJ1-5
clone size: NA
V gene: TRBV16
CDR3 DNA: TGTGCCAGCAGCCCCCTTGGGGGGGGGACGAATCAGCCCCAGCATTTT
CDR3 protein: CASSPLGGGTNQPQHF

D gene: TRBD2
J gene: TRBJ2-5
clone size: once
V gene: TRBV18
CDR3 DNA: TGTGCCAGCTGGACTAGCGGGAGTAAACAGGAGACCCAGTACTTC
CDR3 protein: CASWTSGSKQETQYF

D gene: NA
J gene: TRBJ1-2
clone size: NA
V gene: TRBV5-1
CDR3 DNA: TGCGCCAGCAGCTTAAGAGGGGGTGCTTATGGCTACACCTTC
CDR3 protein: CASSLRGGAYGYTF

D gene: NA
J gene: TRBJ1-1
clone size: NA
V gene: TRBV28
CDR3 DNA: TGTGCCAGCAGCCTCGGGCAGACCTACACTGAAGCTTTCTTT
CDR3 protein: CASSLGQTYTEAFF

D gene: NA
J gene: TRBJ2-1
clone size: NA
V gene: TRBV6-2/TRBV6-3
CDR3 DNA: TGTGCCAGCAGTTACGCGGGGAGCTCCTACAATGAGCAGTTCTTC
CDR3 protein: CASSYAGSSYNEQFF

D gene: TRBD2
J gene: TRBJ2-2
clone size: NA
V gene: TRBV6-5
CDR3 DNA: TGTGCCAGCGTGGGACTAGCGGGGACCGGGGAGCTGTTTTTT
CDR3 protein: CASVGLAGTGELFF

D gene: TRBD2
J gene: TRBJ2-3
clone size: NA
V gene: TRBV4-2
CDR3 DNA: TGTGCCAGCAGCCAAGTATGGCTAGCGGAACCCACTAGCACAGATACGCAGTATTTT
CDR3 protein: CASSQVWLAEPTSTDTQYF

D gene: NA
J gene: TRBJ2-7
clone size: NA
V gene: TRBV27
CDR3 DNA: TGTGCCAGCAGTTTACACGGTGGGGGTGACTACGAGCAGTACTTC
CDR3 protein: CASSLHGGGDYEQYF

D gene: NA
J gene: TRBJ1-1
clone size: NA
V gene: TRBV28
CDR3 DNA: TGTGCCAGCAGTTTCCGACCCCGGGGGTACACTGAAGCTTTCTTT
CDR3 protein: CASSFRPRGYTEAFF

D gene: NA
J gene: TRBJ2-2
clone size: NA
V gene: TRBV2
CDR3 DNA: TGTGCCAGCAGTGAAGAGAACCTACAGGGCGGGGAGCTGTTTTTT
CDR3 protein: CASSEENLQGGELFF

D gene: NA
J gene: TRBJ2-1
clone size: NA
V gene: TRBV5-1
CDR3 DNA: TGCGCCAGCAGCCCCGCCAGCGTCAATGAGCAGTTCTTC
CDR3 protein: CASSPASVNEQFF

D gene: TRBD1
J gene: TRBJ1-3
clone size: few
V gene: TRBV28
CDR3 DNA: TGTGCCAGCTTGGAGGACAGGGGGGGAAACACCATATATTTT
CDR3 protein: CASLEDRGGNTIYF

D gene: NA
J gene: TRBJ2-2
clone size: NA
V gene: TRBV7-6
CDR3 DNA: TGTGCCAGCAGCCATACAGGGCAGGACACCGGGGAGCTGTTTTTT
CDR3 protein: CASSHTGQDTGELFF

D gene: TRBD2
J gene: TRBJ2-5
clone size: NA
V gene: TRBV7-2
CDR3 DNA: TGTGCCAGCAGCTCGATACTAGCGGGAGGGCAAGAGACCCAGTACTTC
CDR3 protein: CASSSILAGGQETQYF

D gene: NA
J gene: TRBJ2-3
clone size: NA
V gene: TRBV9
CDR3 DNA: TGTGCCAGCAGTACACCGGGACCAAACACAGATACGCAGTATTTT
CDR3 protein: CASSTPGPNTDTQYF

D gene: NA
J gene: TRBJ1-2
clone size: NA
V gene: TRBV28
CDR3 DNA: TGTGCCAGCAGTTTGGCGGGGGTGAGAGGCTACACCTTC
CDR3 protein: CASSLAGVRGYTF

D gene: TRBD1
J gene: TRBJ1-5
clone size: few
V gene: TRBV18
CDR3 DNA: TGTGCCAGCTCACCACCCCGGACAGGGCCCAATCAGCCCCAGCATTTT
CDR3 protein: CASSPPRTGPNQPQHF

D gene: NA
J gene: TRBJ2-6
clone size: NA
V gene: TRBV6-1
CDR3 DNA: TGTGCCAGCAGTGAATCGAAAAGCCGGGGCCGGGCATCTGGGGCCAACGTCCTGACTTTC
CDR3 protein: CASSESKSRGRASGANVLTF

D gene: TRBD1
J gene: TRBJ2-3
clone size: NA
V gene: TRBV4-1
CDR3 DNA: TGCGCCAGCAGCCCGCGGACAGGGGGCACAGATACGCAGTATTTT
CDR3 protein: CASSPRTGGTDTQYF

D gene: TRBD2
J gene: TRBJ2-3
clone size: NA
V gene: TRBV10-3
CDR3 DNA: TGTGCCATCATGGATAGCGGGAGGACTAGCACAGATACGCAGTATTTT
CDR3 protein: CAIMDSGRTSTDTQYF

D gene: NA
J gene: TRBJ2-5
clone size: NA
V gene: TRBV5-6
CDR3 DNA: TGTGCCAGCAGCTATCCGAGCGGGGAGACCCAGTACTTC
CDR3 protein: CASSYPSGETQYF

D gene: TRBD1
J gene: TRBJ1-1
clone size: NA
V gene: TRBV25-1
CDR3 DNA: TGTGCCAGCAGTGAAAGGGGTCAAAAGACAGGGGGCAAAACTGAAGCTTTCTTT
CDR3 protein: CASSERGQKTGGKTEAFF

D gene: NA
J gene: TRBJ2-7
clone size: NA
V gene: TRBV9
CDR3 DNA: TGTGCCAGCAGCGTAGAGGGGGAGGCCTACGAGCAGTACTTC
CDR3 protein: CASSVEGEAYEQYF

D gene: NA
J gene: TRBJ1-4
clone size: NA
V gene: TRBV6-5
CDR3 DNA: TGTGCCAGCAGTTACTCGAGTTACAGGGCCAAACTGTTTTTT
CDR3 protein: CASSYSSYRAKLFF

D gene: TRBD2
J gene: TRBJ2-3
clone size: NA
V gene: TRBV19
CDR3 DNA: TGTGCCAGTAGCACCCCACAACTAGCGGGAGGGTATACCGATACGCAGTATTTT
CDR3 protein: CASSTPQLAGGYTDTQYF

D gene: TRBD1
J gene: TRBJ2-7
clone size: NA
V gene: TRBV5-6
CDR3 DNA: TGTGCCAGCAGCCGAGGGACAGTCTGGCCCTACGAGCAGTACTTC
CDR3 protein: CASSRGTVWPYEQYF

D gene: NA
J gene: TRBJ2-5
clone size: NA
V gene: TRBV19
CDR3 DNA: TGTGCCAGTTCGACAGAGGGAAGGGTTTGGGAGACCCAGTACTTC
CDR3 protein: CASSTEGRVWETQYF

D gene: NA
J gene: TRBJ2-7
clone size: NA
V gene: TRBV3-1/TRBV3-2
CDR3 DNA: TGTGCCAGCAGCCAAGGAGGGCCAGCGGGCGGTGAGCAGTACTTC
CDR3 protein: CASSQGGPAGGEQYF

D gene: TRBD1
J gene: TRBJ2-2
clone size: NA
V gene: TRBV4-1
CDR3 DNA: TGCGCCAGCAGCCAGAAGACAGGGGGTTCTGGCGGGGAGCTGTTTTTT
CDR3 protein: CASSQKTGGSGGELFF

D gene: TRBD1
J gene: TRBJ1-2
clone size: NA
V gene: TRBV5-1
CDR3 DNA: TGCGCCAGCAGCCGAGCCGTAGGACAGGCACTCTATGGCTACACCTTC
CDR3 protein: CASSRAVGQALYGYTF

D gene: TRBD2
J gene: TRBJ2-3
clone size: NA
V gene: TRBV15
CDR3 DNA: TGTGCCACCAGCAGTGCCCTAGCGGCCACCGTGGATACGCAGTATTTT
CDR3 protein: CATSSALAATVDTQYF

D gene: NA
J gene: TRBJ2-6
clone size: NA
V gene: TRBV6-5
CDR3 DNA: TGTGCCAGCAGACGGGAGTCTGGGGCCAACGTCCTGACTTTC
CDR3 protein: CASRRESGANVLTF

D gene: NA
J gene: TRBJ2-1
clone size: NA
V gene: TRBV11-2
CDR3 DNA: TGTGCCAGCAGCCCTCAGGGGCCATACAATGAGCAGTTCTTC
CDR3 protein: CASSPQGPYNEQFF

D gene: TRBD2
J gene: TRBJ2-7
clone size: NA
V gene: TRBV27
CDR3 DNA: TGTGCCAGCAGTTTCCCCGGGACTAGCGGGAGGTCCTCCTACGAGCAGTACTTC
CDR3 protein: CASSFPGTSGRSSYEQYF

D gene: TRBD2
J gene: TRBJ2-1
clone size: NA
V gene: TRBV4-2
CDR3 DNA: TGTGCCAGCAGCCGAGGACTAGCGGGAACCTACAATGAGCAGTTCTTC
CDR3 protein: CASSRGLAGTYNEQFF

D gene: TRBD2
J gene: TRBJ2-7
clone size: NA
V gene: TRBV3-1/TRBV3-2
CDR3 DNA: TGTGCCAGCAGTAGACTAGCGGGAGAGGGAGAGCAGTACTTC
CDR3 protein: CASSRLAGEGEQYF

D gene: NA
J gene: TRBJ2-1
clone size: NA
V gene: TRBV7-2
CDR3 DNA: TGTGCCAGCAGCACCCGGCTGGGCAATGAGCAGTTCTTC
CDR3 protein: CASSTRLGNEQFF

D gene: NA
J gene: TRBJ2-7
clone size: NA
V gene: TRBV30
CDR3 DNA: TGTGCCTGGAGTCTGGGTAACGAGCAGTACTTC
CDR3 protein: CAWSLGNEQYF

D gene: TRBD1
J gene: TRBJ2-7
clone size: once
V gene: TRBV11-2
CDR3 DNA: TGTGCCAGCAGCAAACAAGGGGGCAAATACGAGCAGTACTTC
CDR3 protein: CASSKQGGKYEQYF

D gene: TRBD1
J gene: TRBJ1-6
clone size: NA
V gene: TRBV3-1/TRBV3-2
CDR3 DNA: TGTGCCAGCAGCCACGGGACAGGGAGGTCACCCCTCCACTTT
CDR3 protein: CASSHGTGRSPLHF

D gene: TRBD1
J gene: TRBJ1-5
clone size: NA
V gene: TRBV6-5
CDR3 DNA: TGTGCCAGCAGCGACCGACAGGGGGCGAGACAGCCCCAGCATTTT
CDR3 protein: CASSDRQGARQPQHF

D gene: NA
J gene: TRBJ1-1
clone size: NA
V gene: TRBV5-4
CDR3 DNA: TGTGCCAGCAGCTTGAACAGGAACACTGAAGCTTTCTTT
CDR3 protein: CASSLNRNTEAFF

D gene: NA
J gene: TRBJ2-1
clone size: NA
V gene: TRBV6-5
CDR3 DNA: TGTGCCAGCTCGCTCGAGGGGCAATCGTCCAATGAGCAGTTCTTC
CDR3 protein: CASSLEGQSSNEQFF

D gene: NA
J gene: TRBJ2-7
clone size: NA
V gene: TRBV7-2
CDR3 DNA: TGTGCCAGCAGCTTACAACAGGGTTACGAGCAGTACTTC
CDR3 protein: CASSLQQGYEQYF

D gene: NA
J gene: TRBJ2-7
clone size: NA
V gene: TRBV28
CDR3 DNA: TGTGCCAGCAGTTCGGGGTCTAGGGAGCAGTACTTC
CDR3 protein: CASSSGSREQYF

D gene: NA
J gene: TRBJ2-7
clone size: NA
V gene: TRBV6-5
CDR3 DNA: TGTGCCAGCAAACCTAGTGCGTCGAACGAGCAGTACTTC
CDR3 protein: CASKPSASNEQYF

D gene: NA
J gene: TRBJ1-5
clone size: NA
V gene: TRBV11-2
CDR3 DNA: TGTGCCAGCAGAGGGGTTCGTGGCAATCAGCCCCAGCATTTT
CDR3 protein: CASRGVRGNQPQHF

D gene: NA
J gene: TRBJ1-2
clone size: NA
V gene: TRBV5-6
CDR3 DNA: TGTGCCAGCAGCCATGAAGACAGGTCTAACTATGGCTACACCTTC
CDR3 protein: CASSHEDRSNYGYTF

D gene: TRBD1
J gene: TRBJ1-6
clone size: NA
V gene: TRBV10-3
CDR3 DNA: TGTGCCACCGCGGGACAGGGGGATAATTCACCCCTCCACTTT
CDR3 protein: CATAGQGDNSPLHF

D gene: NA
J gene: TRBJ1-1
clone size: NA
V gene: TRBV28
CDR3 DNA: TGTGCCAGCGGACCTGACAGTGAAGCTTTCTTT
CDR3 protein: CASGPDSEAFF

D gene: NA
J gene: TRBJ1-2
clone size: NA
V gene: TRBV16
CDR3 DNA: TGTGCCAGCAGCCAATCGGGATCTCATGGCTACACCTTC
CDR3 protein: CASSQSGSHGYTF

D gene: NA
J gene: TRBJ1-2
clone size: NA
V gene: TRBV6-5
CDR3 DNA: TGTGCCAGCAGTCCAACTGGACGAGCTAACTATGGCTACACCTTC
CDR3 protein: CASSPTGRANYGYTF

D gene: NA
J gene: TRBJ2-7
clone size: NA
V gene: TRBV2
CDR3 DNA: TGTGCCAGCAGGAAGAGCGGACTCTCCTACGAGCAGTACTTC
CDR3 protein: CASRKSGLSYEQYF

D gene: NA
J gene: TRBJ1-2
clone size: NA
V gene: TRBV28
CDR3 DNA: TGTGCCAGCAGTACCCCGGGGGAGGGACGGATGGCTATCGGCTACACCTTC
CDR3 protein: CASSTPGEGRMAIGYTF

D gene: NA
J gene: TRBJ2-7
clone size: NA
V gene: TRBV28
CDR3 DNA: TGTGCCAGCAGTTTAGCAGGGACGTTGGGATACGAGCAGTACTTC
CDR3 protein: CASSLAGTLGYEQYF

D gene: NA
J gene: TRBJ1-1
clone size: NA
V gene: TRBV7-9
CDR3 DNA: TGTGCCAGCAGCTTAGGTGGGCCAAGGACTGAAGCTTTCTTT
CDR3 protein: CASSLGGPRTEAFF

D gene: TRBD1
J gene: TRBJ2-7
clone size: NA
V gene: TRBV27
CDR3 DNA: TGTGCCAGCAGTTTACAGGGGGCCTACGAGCAGTACTTC
CDR3 protein: CASSLQGAYEQYF